This TCR beta chain emerged from a study of cytotoxic CD8 clonotypes in ibrutinib-treated CLL. Study observations and caveats: Treatment saw public clonotypes, which were uncommon, either contract or stay stable. Sustained-remission and progressing patients' sampling times differed.

Assay: immunoSEQ multiplex PCR; the TCRdb copy retains only in-frame clones and omits some. The data contain under 150,000 clones, around 93% of them singletons. Remarks on this clone: The antigen is undetermined.

Source: PBMCs, taken after 12 months of ibrutinib treatment. The receptor was isolated from a human donor with chronic lymphocytic leukemia.

This chain's CDR3 is CASSQPLLLYEQYF. CDR3 sequence (DNA): TGTGCCAGCAGTCAACCCCTCCTATTGTACGAGCAGTACTTC. The chain couples TRBV28 to TRBJ2-7; D unresolved. CDR3 length: 14 residues. Between the trimmed V and J ends, which lost 5 bases and 4 bases, there was a span of 15 bases. Germline V gene sequence: CDR1 MDHEN, CDR2 SYDVKM.